Shown below are 24 T cell receptor beta chains from a single sample sequenced in a study of cytomegalovirus exposure and HLA in healthy donors. A multiplex PCR was run with 60 Vbeta primers and 13 Jbeta primers. Generated by immunoSEQ multiplex PCR, the TCRdb table keeps only in-frame clones and is missing some. This table holds 99,000 or so clones, about 81% found once. What was sequenced was PBMCs. These receptors all stem from a man aged 25-45 years in good health and CMV-seronegative.

This clone has a handful of counts. The V call is TRBV4-2, the J call TRBJ2-3; TRBD2 aligns across 8 bases. From germline, CDR1 is LGHNA and CDR2 YNFKEQ. This CDR3 is 15 amino acids long. V lost 4 bases, J lost 2 bases, and 5 bases stayed unmatched. This CDR3 is CASSLSGEATDTQYF. For the CDR3, the DNA is TGTGCCAGCAGCCTTAGCGGGGAGGCCACAGATACGCAGTATTTT.

The rearrangement uses TRBV7-9 and TRBJ1-2; D remains unclear. The CDR3 runs 12 residues. The germline gives CDR1 SEHNR, CDR2 FQNEAQ (reference sequence). The V and J ends lost 5 bases and 4 bases respectively, with 8 bases between them. As DNA, the CDR3 is TGTGCCAGCAGCACTAGGTCCTATGGCTACACCTTC. It specifies CASSTRSYGYTF.

V usage is TRBV6-1 and J usage is TRBJ1-6, with D unresolved. Germline values: CDR1 MNHNS, CDR2 SASEGT. CDR3 size: 12 residues. The germline V and J ends were trimmed by 6 bases and 5 bases, with 5 bases remaining between them. The CDR3 bases are TGTGCCAGCAGGAGGAATAATTCACCCCTCCACTTT. Protein: CASRRNNSPLHF.

CDR3 sequence (DNA): TGCGCCAGCAGCTTGGGACAAATGGTCTATGGCTACACCTTC. Protein product: CASSLGQMVYGYTF. The chain joins TRBV5-1 to TRBJ1-2; D not resolved. This CDR3 has 14 amino acids. Deletions cut 0 bases from V and 4 bases from J, with 10 bases between. Per the germline V gene, CDR1 is SGHRS and CDR2 is YFSETQ. The full variable domain, in which reference TRBV5-1 and TRBJ1-2 provide the parts outside the CDR3, is KAGVTQTPRYLIKTRGQQVTLSCSPISGHRSVSWYQQTPGQGLQFLFEYFSETQRNKGNFPGRFSGRQFSNSRSEMNVSTLELGDSALYLCASSLGQMVYGYTFGSGTRLTVV.

The chain uses TRBV6-6 and TRBJ1-1, with D unclear. V was trimmed by 4 bases and J by 1 base, leaving 13 bases between them. The CDR3 is made up of 15 amino acids. Germline-derived CDR1 and CDR2 are MNHNY and SVGAGI (reference sequence). CDR3 sequence (DNA): TGTGCCAGCAGTTTACCCAACAACCAGAACACTGAAGCTTTCTTT. It specifies CASSLPNNQNTEAFF.

The V and J genes are TRBV4-1 and TRBJ1-1; maybe TRBD1 (5 bases). The CDR3 has 13 residues. CDR1 and CDR2 (germline): MGHRA, YSYEKL. The V gene lost 1 base and the J gene lost 10 bases, with 13 bases spanning the gap. The CDR3 here is CASSQGLGGLAFF. DNA for the CDR3: TGCGCCAGCAGCCAAGGTCTGGGGGGGTTAGCTTTCTTT.

This clone was seen a handful of times. This chain uses TRBV5-1 with TRBJ2-7; 8 nucleotides align to TRBD2. Losses at the gene ends were 2 bases for V and 6 bases for J; bases not matched to a gene: 13. Per germline, CDR1 SGHRS and CDR2 YFSETQ. The CDR3 is 16 residues long. CDR3 protein: CASSFAGGGLDGEQYF. For the CDR3, the DNA is TGCGCCAGCAGCTTCGCCGGGGGGGGCCTCGACGGCGAGCAGTACTTC.

The chain uses TRBV29-1 and TRBJ2-5; D gene ambiguous. Gene TRBJ2-7 matches the end of the DNA better, so the J call may be wrong. This CDR3 comprises 11 residues. Germline CDR1 is SQVTM and CDR2 is ANQGSEA. CDR3 sequence: CSVTDTYEQYF. In nucleotides, the CDR3 is TGCAGCGTTACTGACACCTACGAGCAGTACTTC.

This clone occurred a few times. The J gene is TRBJ2-1, the V gene TRBV27; D perhaps matches TRBD1 (6 bases). The V end lost 2 bases, the J end lost 0 bases, and 14 bases lay between the germline ends. Germline CDR1 is MNHEY and CDR2 is SMNVEV (reference sequence). The length of the CDR3 is 17 residues. The CDR3 nucleotides are TGTGCCAGCAGTTTAGGGTGGGGGCAGAGCTCCTACAATGAGCAGTTCTTC. This sequence encodes CASSLGWGQSSYNEQFF.

The chain employs TRBV27 and TRBJ2-5; tentatively, D is TRBD2 (7 bases). Gene TRBJ2-7 matches the end of the DNA better, so the J call may be wrong. The germline V gene has CDR1 MNHEY and CDR2 SMNVEV (reference sequence). The CDR3 has 15 amino acids. The CDR3 sequence: CASSLSEGGPYEQYF. As DNA, the CDR3 is TGTGCCAGCAGTTTATCGGAGGGGGGGCCCTACGAGCAGTACTTC.

This clone was observed a few times. This chain connects TRBV18 to TRBJ1-2, with 9 bases identical to TRBD1. CDR3 size: 13 residues. With V trimmed by 3 bases and J by 7 bases, 3 bases remained unmatched. In germline, CDR1 is KGHSH, CDR2 LQKENI. The CDR3 loop reads CASSPGTGLGYTF. The CDR3 DNA reads TGTGCCAGCTCACCGGGGACAGGGCTTGGCTACACCTTC.

This clone showed up just once. V is TRBV5-1 and J is TRBJ1-6; D perhaps matches TRBD1 (6 bases). The CDR3 runs to 15 residues. The ends were cut back, 2 bases at V and 5 bases at J, with 11 bases in the middle. CDR1 and CDR2 from the germline V gene are SGHRS and YFSETQ. The CDR3 DNA follows: TGCGCCAGCAGCTTACAGGGAGCTAATAATTCACCCCTCCACTTT. Its translation: CASSLQGANNSPLHF.

The chain has TRBV4-1 and TRBJ2-5; TRBD2 matches 12 bases. Germline assignment: CDR1 MGHRA and CDR2 YSYEKL. The V and J ends lost 3 bases and 2 bases, in that order; junction bases with no gene match: 7. This CDR3 has 17 amino acids. CDR3 in DNA: TGCGCCAGCAGCCACGGGCCGGGACTAGCGGGTCAAGAGACCCAGTACTTC. Translated: CASSHGPGLAGQETQYF.

The rearrangement links TRBV7-6 to TRBJ1-4; possible D gene TRBD1, 6 bases. Germline V gene lookup returns CDR1 SGHVS and CDR2 FNYEAQ. Trimming removed 1 base at V and 8 bases at J, with 8 bases between. This CDR3 region has 13 residues. The CDR3 DNA reads TGTGCCAGCAGCTTAGACAGGGAGGAAAAACTGTTTTTT. Translating it yields CASSLDREEKLFF.

This clone was picked up one time. This chain uses TRBV9 with TRBJ2-3; TRBD2 aligns across 8 bases. The CDR3 length is 20 residues. The J segment lost 0 bases and the V segment lost 0 bases, leaving 15 bases of the junction unmatched. Per germline, CDR1 SGDLS and CDR2 YYNGEE. CDR3: CASSVGGGGIASTSTDTQYF. DNA for the CDR3: TGTGCCAGCAGCGTAGGTGGCGGGGGGATCGCCTCCACTAGCACAGATACGCAGTATTTT.

The chain couples TRBV5-4 to TRBJ2-3; TRBD2 agrees at 7 bases. In germline, CDR1 is SGHNT, CDR2 YYREEE (reference sequence). The CDR3 extends over 17 amino acids. V lost 3 bases and J lost 0; bases outside the gene matches: 10. This CDR3 is CASSWGLGEGSTDTQYF. CDR3 sequence (DNA): TGTGCCAGCAGCTGGGGGTTGGGGGAGGGGAGCACAGATACGCAGTATTTT.

The chain has TRBV19 and TRBJ2-7, with D possibly being TRBD1 (5 bases). The CDR3 is made up of 13 amino acids. Looked up from germline, CDR1 is LNHDA and CDR2 is SQIVND (reference sequence). V dropped 4 bases and J dropped 2 bases, with 9 bases sitting between them. The chain's CDR3 is CASSTREPYEQYF. Here the CDR3 DNA reads TGTGCCAGTAGTACCAGGGAACCCTACGAGCAGTACTTC.

This clone occurred once. The rearrangement uses TRBV28 and TRBJ1-2; 9 positions match TRBD1. This CDR3 is 15 amino acids long. Germline V gene sequence: CDR1 MDHEN, CDR2 SYDVKM. J was trimmed by 4 bases and V by 3 bases; bases with no gene match: 6. CDR3 region: CASSFTGQGSYGYTF. CDR3 nucleotides: TGTGCCAGCAGTTTCACGGGACAGGGCAGCTATGGCTACACCTTC.

The chain has TRBV25-1 and TRBJ2-7; unclear D gene. Per germline, CDR1 MGHDK and CDR2 SYGVNS. Between the trimmed V and J ends, which lost 6 bases and 5 bases, there was a span of 11 bases. CDR3 length equals 12 residues. The CDR3 loop reads CASSILNNEQYF. The CDR3 DNA sequence: TGTGCCAGCAGCATATTAAACAACGAGCAGTACTTC.

The chain joins TRBV12-5 to TRBJ1-3; D gene unclear. The CDR3 covers 15 residues. The germline V gene has CDR1 LGHNT and CDR2 FRNRAP. V dropped 3 bases and J dropped 0 bases, with 9 bases sitting between them. The chain's CDR3 is CASGLERSSGNTIYF. The DNA of the CDR3 is TGTGCTAGTGGTTTAGAGAGAAGCTCTGGAAACACCATATATTTT.

CDR3 bases: TGTGCCAGTAGTCGTTCACTAGACACGGTGGCAGATACGCAGTATTTT. The encoded protein is CASSRSLDTVADTQYF. The rearrangement joins TRBV19 to TRBJ2-3; D possibly corresponds to TRBD2 (5 bases). The CDR3 contains 16 residues. The V gene's germline CDR1 is LNHDA and CDR2 SQIVND (reference sequence). The germline V and J ends were trimmed by 5 bases and 4 bases, with 19 bases remaining between them.

This clone was recorded once. The chain couples TRBV4-3 to TRBJ2-6, with D unclear. CDR1 is LGHNA and CDR2 is YSLEER in the germline V gene. CDR3 size: 15 residues. V was cut by 1 base and J by 4 bases, with 8 bases left in between. As DNA, the CDR3 is TGCGCCAGCAGCCAAGTGTTATCGGGGGCCAACGTCCTGACTTTC. It translates to CASSQVLSGANVLTF.

The J gene is TRBJ2-1, the V gene TRBV7-9; 11 bases are shared with TRBD2. The germline V gene has CDR1 SEHNR and CDR2 FQNEAQ (reference sequence). The ends lost 4 bases at V and 6 bases at J; junction bases unmatched: 5. The CDR3 spans 15 residues. The CDR3 reads CASSYSGREGNEQFF. In DNA, the CDR3 is TGTGCCAGCAGCTATAGCGGGAGGGAGGGCAATGAGCAGTTCTTC.

The chain joins TRBV6-4 to TRBJ1-1; the D gene is possibly TRBD1 (5 bases). Trimming pared 4 bases from V and 1 base from J, leaving 13 bases between. This CDR3 spans 15 amino acids. Germline V CDR1 and CDR2: MRHNA, SNTAGT. The CDR3 coding sequence is TGTGCCAGCAGTGCCTCTGGTCAGGGGAACACTGAAGCTTTCTTT. Its protein product is CASSASGQGNTEAFF.